The 26 T cell receptor beta chains in this list originate from one sample, sequenced in a study of beta chain features in type 1 diabetes. All of the isolated RNA was reverse transcribed, so expressed TCRB transcripts were sequenced. The protocol was immunoSEQ multiplex PCR, while the TCRdb copy is restricted to in-frame clones and leaves out a portion. This table holds 300,000 to 450,000 clones, about 12% found once. The specimen sequenced was naive CD4+ T cells from blood. These receptors originate from a man younger than 30 in good health.

The V and J genes are TRBV1 and TRBJ2-6; whether TRBD1, the table's D call, matches the DNA was not checked. TRBV1 is a pseudogene segment. The CDR3 has 16 amino acids. The CDR3 spells CTNSGTGASGANVLTF. CDR3 nucleotides: TGCACCAATTCCGGGACAGGGGCTTCTGGGGCCAACGTCCTGACTTTC.

There are a few counts of this clone. The sample holds other DNA sequences that translate to the same CDR3. The chain joins TRBV7-2 to TRBJ2-5; the match to TRBD2 covers 15 bases. Losses at the gene ends were 4 bases for V and 1 base for J; bases not matched to a gene: 1. The germline gives CDR1 SGHTA, CDR2 FQGNSA. The length of the CDR3 is 16 residues. In DNA, the CDR3 is TGTGCCAGCAGCTCGGGACTAGCGGGAGGCCAAGAGACCCAGTACTTC. It specifies CASSSGLAGGQETQYF. Drawing the rest from reference TRBV7-2 and TRBJ2-5, the complete variable domain is GAGVSQSPSNKVTEKGKDVELRCDPISGHTALYWYRQSLGQGLEFLIYFQGNSAPDKSGLPSDRFSAERTGGSVSTLTIQRTQQEDSAVYLCASSSGLAGGQETQYFGPGTRLLVL.

The rearrangement uses TRBV18 and TRBJ1-1, with TRBD1 matching 7 bases. This CDR3 is built from 16 residues. Germline CDR1 is KGHSH and CDR2 is LQKENI. After removal of 3 bases from V and 4 bases from J, the junction contained 11 bases not matched to a gene. CDR3: CASSPRQGNRATEAFF. The CDR3 nucleotides read TGTGCCAGCTCACCCCGACAGGGAAATAGGGCCACTGAAGCTTTCTTT.

In this sample, this clone turned up a few times. The chain combines TRBV2 with TRBJ1-4; D uncertain. Trimming removed 5 bases from V and 5 bases from J, with 15 bases in between. Germline values: CDR1 SNHLY, CDR2 FYNNEI. CDR3 size: 15 residues. CDR3 in amino acids: CASSPGFLPNEKLFF. The CDR3 bases are TGTGCCAGCAGTCCAGGATTCTTACCGAATGAAAAACTGTTTTTT. The full variable domain, rest sourced from reference TRBV2 and TRBJ1-4, is EPEVTQTPSHQVTQMGQEVILRCVPISNHLYFYWYRQILGQKVEFLVSFYNNEISEKSEIFDDQFSVERPDGSNFTLKIRSTKLEDSAMYFCASSPGFLPNEKLFFGSGTQLSVL.

V usage is TRBV4-1 and J usage is TRBJ1-1; D gene uncertain. CDR1 and CDR2 from the germline V gene are MGHRA and YSYEKL. V lost 3 bases to trimming and J lost 12 bases, with 20 bases between them. CDR3 length: 14 residues. The CDR3 nucleotides are TGCGCCAGCAGCCATCGAAACGTGGCGGTGGAAACTTTCTTT. This codes for CASSHRNVAVETFF.

The chain is built from TRBV28 and TRBJ2-7, with D maybe TRBD2 (6 bases). Trimming took off 5 bases at V and 7 bases at J, with 21 bases between the two ends. Germline assignment: CDR1 MDHEN and CDR2 SYDVKM. This CDR3 has 15 amino acids. CDR3 sequence reads: CASSPPAGLAGEQYF. CDR3 DNA sequence: TGTGCCAGCAGTCCCCCCGCGGGGCTGGCGGGGGAGCAGTACTTC.

V usage is TRBV14 and J usage is TRBJ1-3; tentatively, D is TRBD1 (5 bases). The germline V and J ends were trimmed by 4 bases and 4 bases, with 8 bases remaining between them. The CDR3 length is 13 residues. Germline CDR1 reads SGHDN; CDR2 reads FVKESK. CDR3 sequence reads: CASSPGWGNTIYF. In DNA, the CDR3 is TGTGCCAGCAGCCCAGGGTGGGGAAACACCATATATTTT.

This clone was seen more than once but under ten times. The sample has other DNA sequences that encode this CDR3 too. The J gene is TRBJ2-7, the V gene TRBV18; 9 positions agree with TRBD1. V lost 2 bases, J lost 0 bases, and 2 bases stayed unmatched. The CDR3 totals 15 residues. In germline, CDR1 is KGHSH, CDR2 LQKENI. The CDR3 nucleotides are TGTGCCAGCTCACCAACGGGACAGGGCTCCTACGAGCAGTACTTC. Residues: CASSPTGQGSYEQYF.

This clone was counted a few times. This rearrangement joins TRBV28 to TRBJ2-7, with 7 bases lining up with TRBD1. CDR3 length equals 14 residues. J lost 3 bases, V lost 4 bases, and 6 bases had no gene match. The germline CDR1 and CDR2 sequences are MDHEN and SYDVKM. This CDR3 reads CASSSRDSHYEQYF. CDR3 DNA sequence: TGTGCCAGCAGTTCCAGGGACAGTCACTACGAGCAGTACTTC.

This clone has only a few counts. The J gene is TRBJ1-5, the V gene TRBV7-2; D is undetermined. The V gene lost 2 bases and the J gene lost 0 bases, with 11 bases spanning the gap. This CDR3 has 16 residues. In germline, CDR1 is SGHTA, CDR2 FQGNSA. CDR3 bases: TGTGCCAGCAGCTTAATGGGCAGATCTAGCAATCAGCCCCAGCATTTT. Residues: CASSLMGRSSNQPQHF.

The rearrangement joins TRBV4-2 to TRBJ1-5; 8 bases align to TRBD1. The CDR3 consists of 18 residues. V shed 4 bases and J 0 bases; nucleotides not matched to a gene: 11. CDR1 is LGHNA and CDR2 is YNFKEQ in the germline V gene. The CDR3, as DNA: TGTGCCAGCAGCCGACGTTCCCAGGGGGCTGATAGCAATCAGCCCCAGCATTTT. Translation gives CASSRRSQGADSNQPQHF.

The rearrangement joins TRBV4-3 to TRBJ1-5; perhaps TRBD1 as D (5 bases). CDR1 is LGHNA and CDR2 is YSLEER in the germline V gene. CDR3 length: 15 residues. V was trimmed by 2 bases and J by 4 bases, leaving 12 bases between them. CDR3 in DNA: TGCGCCAGCAGCCAAATATGGGGGGGTAATCAGCCCCAGCATTTT. This codes for CASSQIWGGNQPQHF.

This clone has just a few counts. The chain recombines TRBV30 with TRBJ2-7; perhaps TRBD1 as D (5 bases). Germline CDR1 is GTSNPN and CDR2 is SVGIG (reference sequence). V was pared by 3 bases and J by 5 bases, with 20 bases between. This CDR3 is built from 15 residues. The CDR3 nucleotides read TGTGCCTGGAGACACAACCTGGGGCTAGTGAACGAGCAGTACTTC. Its translation: CAWRHNLGLVNEQYF. Complete variable domain (other parts from reference TRBV30 and TRBJ2-7): SQTIHQWPATLVQPVGSPLSLECTVEGTSNPNLYWYRQAAGRGLQLLFYSVGIGQISSEVPQNLSASRPQDRQFILSSKKLLLSDSGFYLCAWRHNLGLVNEQYFGPGTRLTVT.

This clone was observed a few times. DNA of the CDR3: TGTGCCAGCAGCTTAGCGAACAGGGTCGGTGGCTACACCTTC. It specifies CASSLANRVGGYTF. The rearrangement uses TRBV7-2 and TRBJ1-2; D possibly corresponds to TRBD1 (6 bases). Trimming left V 0 bases short and J 7 bases short, with 12 bases between. CDR3 length: 14 amino acids. Germline V gene data show CDR1 as SGHTA and CDR2 as FQGNSA.

The chain uses TRBV5-4 and TRBJ2-2; D ambiguous. V was pared by 2 bases and J by 5 bases, with 10 bases between. Germline CDR1 reads SGHNT; CDR2 reads YYREEE (reference sequence). The CDR3 is 14 amino acids. The CDR3, as DNA: TGTGCCAGCAGCTTTAGTCGCGCTACCGGGGAGCTGTTTTTT. It translates to CASSFSRATGELFF.

The gene calls are TRBV9 and TRBJ2-1; the match to TRBD2 covers 11 bases. The CDR3 has 16 residues. Germline CDR1 reads SGDLS; CDR2 reads YYNGEE. Trimming took 3 bases from V and 6 from J; bases not matched to a gene: 8. The CDR3 coding sequence is TGTGCCAGCAGCGATGGGGACACTAGCGGGAGCAATGAGCAGTTCTTC. Protein sequence: CASSDGDTSGSNEQFF.

This clone has a handful of counts. The chain combines TRBV18 with TRBJ1-5; 9 bases are shared with TRBD1. The CDR3 runs to 16 residues. The germline V gene has CDR1 KGHSH and CDR2 LQKENI. The trim removed 3 bases at V and 0 bases at J, leaving 3 bases unmatched. CDR3 in DNA: TGTGCCAGCTCACCGCTGACAGGGGGTAGCAATCAGCCCCAGCATTTT. This codes for CASSPLTGGSNQPQHF. Using reference TRBV18 and TRBJ1-5 for the parts outside the CDR3, the full variable domain is NAGVMQNPRHLVRRRGQEARLRCSPMKGHSHVYWYRQLPEEGLKFMVYLQKENIIDESGMPKERFSAEFPKEGPSILRIQQVVRGDSAAYFCASSPLTGGSNQPQHFGDGTRLSIL.

CDR3 nucleotides: TGTGCCACCCGAAAGACTAGCGGGGAAGGCGAGCAGTACTTC. Translating gives CATRKTSGEGEQYF. This rearrangement joins TRBV15 to TRBJ2-7, with 11 positions matching TRBD2. Germline-derived CDR1 and CDR2 are LNHNV and YYDKDF (reference sequence). The CDR3 spans 14 residues. J was trimmed by 6 bases and V by 8 bases; bases with no gene match: 9.

V is TRBV29-1 and J is TRBJ2-5; 8 bases agree with TRBD1. Germline CDR1 SQVTM, CDR2 ANQGSEA. The CDR3 is 14 residues long. Losses at the gene ends were 6 bases for V and 5 bases for J; bases not matched to a gene: 11. CDR3 nucleotide sequence: TGCAGCGTCCAGGACAGGGAGGCCGACGAGACCCAGTACTTC. Translation gives CSVQDREADETQYF.

This clone was recorded a few times. The chain uses TRBV9 and TRBJ1-1; possibly TRBD1 for D (6 bases). Germline CDR1 and CDR2: SGDLS and YYNGEE. V lost 0 bases and J lost 4, with 10 bases in between. CDR3 length: 14 amino acids. The CDR3 DNA reads TGTGCCAGCAGCGTAGTCGAACAGGGCACTGAAGCTTTCTTT. Its protein is CASSVVEQGTEAFF.

V and J are TRBV14 and TRBJ1-2; 7 bases agree with TRBD1. V gave up 4 bases and J gave up 3 bases; unmatched junction bases: 8. CDR1 SGHDN and CDR2 FVKESK come from the germline V gene. There are 15 residues in the CDR3. CDR3 coding DNA: TGTGCCAGCAGCCTTAATCCGGGACAGCACTATGGCTACACCTTC. Amino acids: CASSLNPGQHYGYTF.

This clone came up a few times. DNA for the CDR3: TGTGCCAGCAGGGGGGGGTCAGGCACAGATACGCAGTATTTT. Encoded protein: CASRGGSGTDTQYF. V usage is TRBV2 and J usage is TRBJ2-3; 7 bases agree with TRBD2. Germline CDR1 and CDR2: SNHLY and FYNNEI. V lost 6 bases, J lost 1 base, and 4 bases stayed unmatched. The CDR3 has 14 amino acids.

Only one count was recorded for this clone. This chain links TRBV19 with TRBJ2-6; maybe TRBD1 (6 bases). The CDR3 is made up of 18 amino acids. Germline V gives CDR1 LNHDA, CDR2 SQIVND (reference sequence). Trimming left V 5 bases short and J 2 bases short, with 19 bases between. CDR3 nucleotides: TGTGCCAGTAGTCCCCCGCAGGGGTGGATGGCTGGGGCCAACGTCCTGACTTTC. Residues: CASSPPQGWMAGANVLTF.

This clone has a handful of counts. V gene TRBV7-3 combines with J gene TRBJ2-5, with 10 nucleotides matching TRBD2. J gave up 5 bases and V 1 base, and 4 bases lay outside the gene matches. This CDR3 is 15 amino acids long. Looked up from germline, CDR1 is SGHTA and CDR2 is FQGTGA. The CDR3 DNA reads TGTGCCAGCAGCTTAAACCTAGCGGGAGCGGAGACCCAGTACTTC. It yields the protein CASSLNLAGAETQYF.

This clone was seen more than once but under ten times. The chain combines TRBV30 with TRBJ2-7; possible D gene TRBD1, 6 bases. V was cut by 3 bases and J by 3 bases, with 15 bases left in between. Germline CDR1 GTSNPN, CDR2 SVGIG (reference sequence). The CDR3 is 14 residues long. CDR3: CAWSADRTFYEQYF. The CDR3, as DNA: TGTGCCTGGAGCGCTGACAGGACCTTCTACGAGCAGTACTTC.

In its sample, this clone was seen a few times. V and J are TRBV4-3 and TRBJ2-2; D perhaps matches TRBD1 (8 bases). CDR1 and CDR2 from the germline V gene are LGHNA and YSLEER. This CDR3 is 16 amino acids long. With 0 bases removed from V and 4 bases from J, the gap between germline ends came to 12 bases. CDR3 sequence (DNA): TGCGCCAGCAGCCAAGAACAGGGGGGGGGCACCGGGGAGCTGTTTTTT. Its protein is CASSQEQGGGTGELFF.